Listed below are T cell receptor beta chains from one sample, sequenced in a study of technical replicates of blood from a few donors. Only in-frame clones appear in the TCRdb table, and some are missing; sequencing was by immunoSEQ multiplex PCR. Of about 100,000 clones in the sample, roughly 96% were seen once. Sequencing was carried out using T cells isolated from PBMCs. The receptors here all came from a human donor in good health. The CDR3 runs from the conserved cysteine through the conserved F or W. The D gene is left open where the match is weak. The size of a clone is reported for some rows only, either as once, few or many, or as a class for expanded clones.

TRBJ2-5,-,TRBV6-5,once,TGTGCCAGCAGTTACTCTCCGGGGTCGGAGACCCAGTACTTC,CASSYSPGSETQYF
TRBJ2-2,TRBD1,TRBV6-4,once,TGTGCCAGCAGGGGACAGGGAGACACCGGGGAGCTGTTTTTT,CASRGQGDTGELFF
TRBJ2-1,TRBD2,TRBV29-1,-,TGCAGCGCCCCCGGTAGCGGGACGGTCTACAATGAGCAGTTCTTC,CSAPGSGTVYNEQFF
TRBJ2-7,TRBD2,TRBV5-4,-,TGTGCCAGCAGCTACGGGGGGGGTCTGCGCGAGCAGTACTTC,CASSYGGGLREQYF
TRBJ2-3,-,TRBV28,-,TGTGCCAGCAGTTTTGTGGAGAGGGAAACAGATACGCAGTATTTT,CASSFVERETDTQYF
TRBJ1-5,-,TRBV18,-,TGTGCCAGCTCACCATCGGCACAGGGCAATCAGCCCCAGCATTTT,CASSPSAQGNQPQHF
TRBJ1-4,TRBD1,TRBV5-5,-,TGTGCCAGCAGCCTGCAGACCGGACAGGGGGCCCGAATTGAAAAACTGTTTTTT,CASSLQTGQGARIEKLFF
TRBJ2-1,TRBD2,TRBV14,few,TGTGCCAGCAGCCAAGGCGGACTAGCGGGGGTTTATACTTACAATGAGCAGTTCTTC,CASSQGGLAGVYTYNEQFF
TRBJ2-1,TRBD1,TRBV2,-,TGTGCCAGCAGGGCCGGGACAGTCTCCTACAATGAGCAGTTCTTC,CASRAGTVSYNEQFF
TRBJ1-5,-,TRBV10-1,-,TGCGCCAGCAGTGACCTTTGGCGGGCAGGCAATCAGCCCCAGCATTTT,CASSDLWRAGNQPQHF
TRBJ2-3,TRBD2,TRBV9,-,TGTGCCAGCAGCGTGACTAGCGGGGTTACAGATACGCAGTATTTT,CASSVTSGVTDTQYF
TRBJ2-5,TRBD2,TRBV5-1,-,TGCGCCAGCAGCTTGGGGCGGCGGGAGTTTGGCCAAGAGACCCAGTACTTC,CASSLGRREFGQETQYF
TRBJ2-1,TRBD2,TRBV27,-,TGTGCCAGCAGTCCCGTGGGGACTAGCGGGTGGAATGAGCAGTTCTTC,CASSPVGTSGWNEQFF
TRBJ2-1,-,TRBV5-1,-,TGCGCCAGCAGCTTGGCTGTTGCTGTCACCAGCTCCTACAATGAGCAGTTCTTC,CASSLAVAVTSSYNEQFF
TRBJ1-5,TRBD1,TRBV19,-,TGTGCCAGTACCCCGGGACAGGGCAGCGGGCAGCCCCAGCATTTT,CASTPGQGSGQPQHF
TRBJ1-5,-,TRBV2,-,TGTGCCAGCAGTGTGGAGAGAGGGAGCAATCAGCCCCAGCATTTT,CASSVERGSNQPQHF
TRBJ1-3,TRBD1,TRBV5-1,-,TGCGCCAGCAGCCCCGGACAGGGCCACTCTGGAAACACCATATATTTT,CASSPGQGHSGNTIYF
TRBJ2-3,-,TRBV2,few,TGTGCCAGCTTCAGGGAACTTGGGGTCACAGATACGCAGTATTTT,CASFRELGVTDTQYF
TRBJ2-7,-,TRBV20-1,-,TGCAGTGCTAGCCGGGATGAGCAGTACTTC,CSASRDEQYF
TRBJ1-2,-,TRBV29-1,-,TGCAGCGTCCTTCGGGGGGACTATGGCTACACCTTC,CSVLRGDYGYTF
TRBJ2-7,-,TRBV2,-,TGTGCCAGCAGTAGGACAGACTCGAGCTCCTACGAGCAGTACTTC,CASSRTDSSSYEQYF
TRBJ1-2,TRBD1,TRBV25-1,once,TGTGCCAGCAGTGACCCCCGGGACAGGGTTTATGGCTACACCTTC,CASSDPRDRVYGYTF
TRBJ2-7,TRBD1,TRBV5-4,-,TGTGCCAGCAGCTTGGAAGCGGGACAGGGGGTTTACGAGCAGTACTTC,CASSLEAGQGVYEQYF
TRBJ2-2,-,TRBV11-3,-,TGTGCCAGCAGCTTTGGGGGGACGAACACCGGGGAGCTGTTTTTT,CASSFGGTNTGELFF
TRBJ2-5,-,TRBV7-3,-,TGTGCCAGCAGCTTAGGGCAGGGTTACGAGACCCAGTACTTC,CASSLGQGYETQYF
TRBJ2-1,-,TRBV19,-,TGTGCCAGTAGTTACACCGGGACTGGGTACAATGAGCAGTTCTTC,CASSYTGTGYNEQFF
TRBJ1-5,-,TRBV5-1,-,TGCGCCAGCAGCTTGGGTCCGGATCAGCCCCAGCATTTT,CASSLGPDQPQHF
TRBJ1-2,-,TRBV4-1,-,TGCGCCAGCAGCCAAGTAGGAGACAGTTATGGCTACACCTTC,CASSQVGDSYGYTF
TRBJ1-2,-,TRBV14,-,TGTGCCAGCAGCCATGCCTCGCCAGGGCGTCAGGGCTACACCTTC,CASSHASPGRQGYTF
TRBJ2-3,-,TRBV27,-,TGTGCCAGCAGCTTCCCTCCTTCGCAGTATTTT,CASSFPPSQYF
TRBJ2-1,-,TRBV7-9,once,TGTGCCAGCAGCCCAGGCAGGAATGAGCAGTTCTTC,CASSPGRNEQFF
TRBJ2-3,-,TRBV7-9,-,TGTGCCAGCAGCTTAGAAAGAGCAGATACGCAGTATTTT,CASSLERADTQYF
TRBJ2-3,-,TRBV2,-,TGTGCCAGCAGTGTTGAGGGGGGGGGCGCAGATACGCAGTATTTT,CASSVEGGGADTQYF
TRBJ2-3,TRBD1,TRBV7-9,-,TGTGCCAGCAGCTCCCCGGGACAGGGAAGCACAGATACGCAGTATTTT,CASSSPGQGSTDTQYF
TRBJ2-6,-,TRBV5-4,-,TGTGCCAGCAGCCGCAGGGTTCCCGGGGCCAACGTCCTGACTTTC,CASSRRVPGANVLTF
TRBJ2-7,-,TRBV5-8,once,TGTGCCAGCAGCCCTCTCTACGAGCAGTACTTC,CASSPLYEQYF
TRBJ2-7,-,TRBV12-5,-,TGTGCTAGTGGTTTGACCAGAAAATACGAGCAGTACTTC,CASGLTRKYEQYF
TRBJ1-1,-,TRBV2,-,TGTGCCAGCAGGGAAAAGACAGGCTTCGGGCCTGACGGTCCGGCTTTCTTT,CASREKTGFGPDGPAFF
TRBJ2-7,TRBD1,TRBV29-1,-,TGCAGCGTCAGGACAGGGCAGTCCGAGCAGTACTTC,CSVRTGQSEQYF
TRBJ2-3,-,TRBV7-9,-,TGTGCCAGCAGCCTTCCCGGAGCCAGCGCCACAGATACGCAGTATTTT,CASSLPGASATDTQYF
TRBJ2-7,-,TRBV7-9,-,TGTGCCAGCAGCTTTTCCGGTGAGCCATACGAGCAGTACTTC,CASSFSGEPYEQYF
TRBJ2-2,TRBD1,TRBV5-1,few,TGCGCCAGCAGCTTGAAGCTACAGGGGGGATCCGGGGAGCTGTTTTTT,CASSLKLQGGSGELFF
TRBJ1-2,TRBD1,TRBV11-2,-,TGTGCCAGCAGCTCTCCCCCCGGGACAGCGCCGGTAGGCTATGGCTACACCTTC,CASSSPPGTAPVGYGYTF
TRBJ2-3,-,TRBV28,-,TGTGCCAGCAGTTTTAACACGGGATCCTCCCTATCTAGCACAGATACGCAGTATTTT,CASSFNTGSSLSSTDTQYF
TRBJ2-1,TRBD2,TRBV5-6,-,TGTGCCAGCAGCTTGGTTCTAGCGGAGTACAATGAGCAGTTCTTC,CASSLVLAEYNEQFF
TRBJ2-7,TRBD1,TRBV28,-,TGTGCCAGCAGTTTCGTAGGACAGGGCCTTTTTGCCGAGCAGTACTTC,CASSFVGQGLFAEQYF
TRBJ1-3,-,TRBV19,-,TGTGCCAGTAGAACAGGGATCTCTGGAAACACCATATATTTT,CASRTGISGNTIYF
TRBJ2-3,-,TRBV30,-,TGTGCCTGGAGTGTAGGGGGGGCGAGCACAGATACGCAGTATTTT,CAWSVGGASTDTQYF
TRBJ2-3,TRBD2,TRBV7-9,-,TGTGCCAGCAGCAACGCCGGCGGGAGAGCGGGTACGCAGTATTTT,CASSNAGGRAGTQYF